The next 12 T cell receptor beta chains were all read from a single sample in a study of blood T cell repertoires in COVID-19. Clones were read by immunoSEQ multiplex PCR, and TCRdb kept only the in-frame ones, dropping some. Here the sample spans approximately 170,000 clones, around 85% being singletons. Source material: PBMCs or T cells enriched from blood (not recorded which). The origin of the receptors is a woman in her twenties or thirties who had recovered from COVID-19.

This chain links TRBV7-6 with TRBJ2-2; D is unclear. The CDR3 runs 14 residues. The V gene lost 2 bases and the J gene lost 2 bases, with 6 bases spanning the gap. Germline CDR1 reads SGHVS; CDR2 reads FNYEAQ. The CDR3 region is CASSLLVNTGELFF. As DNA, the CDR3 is TGTGCCAGCAGCTTACTAGTAAACACCGGGGAGCTGTTTTTT.

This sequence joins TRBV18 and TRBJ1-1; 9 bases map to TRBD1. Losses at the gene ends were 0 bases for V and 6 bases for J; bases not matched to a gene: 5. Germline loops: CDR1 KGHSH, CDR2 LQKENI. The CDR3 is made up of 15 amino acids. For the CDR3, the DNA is TGTGCCAGCTCACCACCGGGACAGGGAATTTCTGAAGCTTTCTTT. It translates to CASSPPGQGISEAFF.

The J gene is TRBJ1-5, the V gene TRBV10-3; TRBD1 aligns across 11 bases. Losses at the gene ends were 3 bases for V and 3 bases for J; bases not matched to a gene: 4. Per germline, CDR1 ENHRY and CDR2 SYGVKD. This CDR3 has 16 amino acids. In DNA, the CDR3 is TGTGCCATCAGTGACGGGACAGGGGGTGTCAATCAGCCCCAGCATTTT. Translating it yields CAISDGTGGVNQPQHF.

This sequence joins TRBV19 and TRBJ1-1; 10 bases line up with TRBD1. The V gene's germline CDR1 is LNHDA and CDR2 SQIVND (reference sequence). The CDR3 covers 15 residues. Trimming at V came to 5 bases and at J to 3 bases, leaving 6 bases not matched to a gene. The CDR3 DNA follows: TGTGCCAGTAGTCCCGACAGGGGGCCTTACACTGAAGCTTTCTTT. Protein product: CASSPDRGPYTEAFF.

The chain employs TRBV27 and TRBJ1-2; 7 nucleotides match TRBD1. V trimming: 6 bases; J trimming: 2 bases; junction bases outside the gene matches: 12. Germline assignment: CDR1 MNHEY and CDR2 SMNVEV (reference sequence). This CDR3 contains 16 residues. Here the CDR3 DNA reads TGTGCCAGCAGCCCAATTCCGGGACAGCCGAACTATGGCTACACCTTC. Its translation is CASSPIPGQPNYGYTF.

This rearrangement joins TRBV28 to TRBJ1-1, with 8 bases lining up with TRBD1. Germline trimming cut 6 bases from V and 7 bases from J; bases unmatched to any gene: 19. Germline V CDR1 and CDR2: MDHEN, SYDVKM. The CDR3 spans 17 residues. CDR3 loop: CASSSSRQGRGYSEAFF. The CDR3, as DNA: TGTGCCAGCAGCTCCTCCCGACAGGGGCGGGGTTACAGTGAAGCTTTCTTT.

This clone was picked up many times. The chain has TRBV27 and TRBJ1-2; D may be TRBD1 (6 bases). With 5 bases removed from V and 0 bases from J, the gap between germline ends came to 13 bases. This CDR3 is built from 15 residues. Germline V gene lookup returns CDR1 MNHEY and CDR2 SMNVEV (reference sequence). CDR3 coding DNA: TGTGCCAGCAGTCCAGGGGAAGGGCCTAACTATGGCTACACCTTC. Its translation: CASSPGEGPNYGYTF.

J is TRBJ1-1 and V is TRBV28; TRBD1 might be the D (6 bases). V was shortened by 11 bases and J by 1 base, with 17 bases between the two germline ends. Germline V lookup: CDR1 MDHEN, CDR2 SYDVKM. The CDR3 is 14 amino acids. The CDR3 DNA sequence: TGTGCCGTCGGGGGGAAACAGGGGAACACTGAAGCTTTCTTT. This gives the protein CAVGGKQGNTEAFF.

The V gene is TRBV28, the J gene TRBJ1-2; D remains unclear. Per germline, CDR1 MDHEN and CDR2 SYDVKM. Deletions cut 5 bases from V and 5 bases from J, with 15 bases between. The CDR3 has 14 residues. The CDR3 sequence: CASSPGGTSYGYTF. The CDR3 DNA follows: TGTGCCAGCAGTCCCGGCGGCACCTCGTATGGCTACACCTTC.

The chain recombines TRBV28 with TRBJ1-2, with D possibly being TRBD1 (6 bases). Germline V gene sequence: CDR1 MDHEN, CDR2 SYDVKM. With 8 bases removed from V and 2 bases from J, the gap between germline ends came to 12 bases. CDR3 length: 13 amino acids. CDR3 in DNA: TGTGCCAGCCAGGACAGTCCCAACTATGGCTACACCTTC. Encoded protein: CASQDSPNYGYTF.

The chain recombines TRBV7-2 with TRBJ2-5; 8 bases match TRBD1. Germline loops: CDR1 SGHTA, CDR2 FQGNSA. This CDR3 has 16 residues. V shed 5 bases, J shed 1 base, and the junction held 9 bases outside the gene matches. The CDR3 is CASSPGQGAFQETQYF. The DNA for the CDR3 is TGTGCCAGCAGCCCCGGGCAGGGGGCGTTCCAAGAGACCCAGTACTTC.

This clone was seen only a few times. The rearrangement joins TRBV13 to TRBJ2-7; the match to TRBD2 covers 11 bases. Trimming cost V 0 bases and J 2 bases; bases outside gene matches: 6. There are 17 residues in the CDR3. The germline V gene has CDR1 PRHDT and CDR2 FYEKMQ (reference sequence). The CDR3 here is CASSLGPPGLAAYEQYF. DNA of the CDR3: TGTGCCAGCAGCTTAGGACCCCCGGGACTAGCGGCCTACGAGCAGTACTTC.